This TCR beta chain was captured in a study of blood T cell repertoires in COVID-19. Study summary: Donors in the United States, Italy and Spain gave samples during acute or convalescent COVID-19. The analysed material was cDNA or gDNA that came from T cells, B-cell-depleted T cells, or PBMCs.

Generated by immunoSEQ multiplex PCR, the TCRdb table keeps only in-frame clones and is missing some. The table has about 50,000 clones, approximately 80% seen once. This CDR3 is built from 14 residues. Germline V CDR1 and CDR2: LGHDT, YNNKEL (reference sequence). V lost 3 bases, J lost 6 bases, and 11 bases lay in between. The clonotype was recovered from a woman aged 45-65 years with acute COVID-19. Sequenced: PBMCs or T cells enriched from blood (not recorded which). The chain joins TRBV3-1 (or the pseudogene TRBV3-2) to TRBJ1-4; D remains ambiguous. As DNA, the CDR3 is TGTGCCAGCAGCCAGGGGAGGGTAGATGAAAAACTGTTTTTT. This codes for CASSQGRVDEKLFF.